The T cell receptor beta chain under discussion was sequenced for a study of blood T cell repertoires in COVID-19. Study summary: Acute and convalescent COVID-19 specimens originated in the United States, Italy and Spain. T cells, B-cell-depleted T cells, or PBMCs provided the cDNA or gDNA that served as material.

The data were produced by immunoSEQ multiplex PCR, yet TCRdb's version contains in-frame clones alone and is incomplete. The sample includes approximately 210,000 clones, 65% to 90% of them seen just once. The study drew participants aged about 18 to 89 years from some 23 US areas. The CDR3 totals 14 residues. The germline CDR1 and CDR2 sequences are SNHLY and FYNNEI. V lost 9 bases and J lost 4; bases outside the gene matches: 7. J is TRBJ2-3 and V is TRBV2, with 10 bases matching TRBD2. The sample consisted of PBMCs or T cells enriched from blood (not recorded which). The TCR originated in a woman aged 50 to 60 with acute COVID-19. For the CDR3, the DNA is TGTGCCAGTGTACTAGCGGGGTTAGCAGATACGCAGTATTTT. Translating it yields CASVLAGLADTQYF.